The TCR beta chain under discussion was sequenced for a study of blood T cells in healthy people across ages. The study's findings and limits: A strong correlation was found between TCR beta diversity and the percentage of naive T cells. A greater number of naive CD4+ cells and higher diversity distinguished long-lived donors from aged donors.

The germline CDR1 and CDR2 sequences are SEHNR and FQNEAQ (reference sequence). This CDR3 region has 14 residues. Trimming removed 5 bases at V and 2 bases at J, with 13 bases between. About 10 milliliters of peripheral blood were drawn from each donor into EDTA-treated tubes. A second PCR, run for roughly 7 to 11 cycles, used a sample-barcoded 5' primer plus a J-beta primer mix. Each cDNA was tagged by a template-switch adaptor containing 12 random nucleotides. One entry per CDR3 protein results from TCRdb running MiXCR on the 5' RACE reads. The sample lists roughly 1.4 million distinct CDR3 sequences, approximately 59% occurring once. Concerning this clonotype: What it binds is not known.

The receptor was isolated from a man between 18 and 29 years old in good health. The specimen was blood. The chain carries TRBV7-9 and TRBJ2-7, with D possibly TRBD2 on 5 matching bases. CDR3 sequence: CASSPRIATYEQYF. The CDR3 nucleotides read TGTGCCAGCAGCCCGCGGATAGCGACCTACGAGCAGTACTTC.